Listed here are 10 T cell receptor beta chains from one sample, sequenced in a study of blood T cell repertoires in COVID-19. Measured with immunoSEQ multiplex PCR; TCRdb has only the in-frame clones, and not every one. The top ten hold 0.9% to 1.5% of the sample, which has about 82,000 clones, roughly 90% seen once. The sequenced material came from PBMCs or T cells enriched from blood (not recorded which). Source of these receptors: a woman in her fifties or sixties with acute COVID-19.

This clone was seen a handful of times. V gene TRBV7-2 combines with J gene TRBJ1-5, with 10 bases lining up with TRBD1. In germline, CDR1 is SGHTA, CDR2 FQGNSA. Trimming removed 5 bases from V and 5 bases from J; junction bases left unmatched: 3. The CDR3 loop spans 14 amino acids. The CDR3, as DNA: TGTGCCAGCAGCCTGGACAGGGGGGATCAGCCCCAGCATTTT. Protein sequence: CASSLDRGDQPQHF.

This clone appeared once. The chain recombines TRBV27 with TRBJ1-5, with 8 bases lining up with TRBD1. CDR3 size: 14 residues. After removal of 8 bases from V and 1 base from J, the junction contained 4 bases not matched to a gene. Germline V gives CDR1 MNHEY, CDR2 SMNVEV (reference sequence). CDR3 DNA: TGTGCCAGCTCCAGGGGGCTAAGCAATCAGCCCCAGCATTTT. This encodes CASSRGLSNQPQHF.

CDR3 sequence: CASSKGDTSGSTDTQYF. The CDR3, as DNA: TGTGCCAGCAGCAAAGGAGATACTAGCGGCAGCACAGATACGCAGTATTTT. The chain combines TRBV21-1 with TRBJ2-3; the table calls TRBD2, which could not be checked here. TRBV21-1 is tagged as a pseudogene. CDR3 length: 17 residues.

The J gene is TRBJ2-3, the V gene TRBV19, with D perhaps matching TRBD1 (6 bases). Trimming removed 6 bases from V and 4 bases from J, with 11 bases in between. Germline V CDR1 and CDR2: LNHDA, SQIVND (reference sequence). This CDR3 spans 13 amino acids. The CDR3 is CASSFGGADTQYF. The CDR3, as DNA: TGTGCCAGTAGCTTTGGGGGCGCAGATACGCAGTATTTT.

This clone was counted a single time. J is TRBJ2-5 and V is TRBV5-1; 8 bases line up with TRBD1. The trim removed 3 bases at V and 5 bases at J, leaving 9 bases unmatched. The CDR3 is 15 residues long. The germline V gene has CDR1 SGHRS and CDR2 YFSETQ. CDR3 sequence (DNA): TGCGCCAGCAGCTGGACAGGGTCGGAGGAGGAGACCCAGTACTTC. As protein: CASSWTGSEEETQYF.

The chain recombines TRBV4-1 with TRBJ2-7, with TRBD1 matching 8 bases. This CDR3 has 14 amino acids. Looked up from germline, CDR1 is MGHRA and CDR2 is YSYEKL. The trim removed 1 base at V and 2 bases at J, leaving 1 base unmatched. The CDR3 nucleotides are TGCGCCAGCAGCCAAGCGACAGGGGCCTACGAGCAGTACTTC. It is translated as CASSQATGAYEQYF.

The chain combines TRBV19 with TRBJ2-7, with D possibly TRBD1 on 7 matching bases. Trimming cost V 5 bases and J 7 bases, with 21 bases left between them. CDR3 size: 15 residues. From germline, CDR1 is LNHDA and CDR2 SQIVND (reference sequence). The CDR3 region is CASSSTLSPGGEQYF. CDR3 DNA: TGTGCCAGTAGTTCCACATTGTCCCCAGGGGGGGAGCAGTACTTC.

This chain links TRBV4-3 with TRBJ1-5; 8 bases fit TRBD1. Germline V gives CDR1 LGHNA, CDR2 YSLEER. The V gene end was trimmed by 4 bases and the J gene end by 7 bases; junction bases not matched to a gene: 9. CDR3 length: 15 residues. This CDR3 is CASSPGTGLYQPQHF. CDR3 bases: TGCGCCAGCAGCCCTGGGACAGGACTCTACCAGCCCCAGCATTTT.

The gene calls are TRBV14 and TRBJ1-1, with D unclear. V lost 2 bases and J 3 bases, leaving 13 bases between the germline ends. The CDR3 runs to 15 residues. The germline gives CDR1 SGHDN, CDR2 FVKESK. The chain's CDR3 is CASSQLGRRDTEAFF. DNA of the CDR3: TGTGCCAGCAGCCAACTAGGGAGGAGGGACACTGAAGCTTTCTTT.

The J gene is TRBJ2-7, the V gene TRBV19; 7 bases are shared with TRBD2. Germline CDR1 is LNHDA and CDR2 is SQIVND (reference sequence). The CDR3 has 15 amino acids. J lost 0 bases, V lost 7 bases, and 9 bases had no gene match. The CDR3 bases are TGTGCCAGTAATGGAGGGGCGGGAGCCTCCTACGAGCAGTACTTC. It translates to CASNGGAGASYEQYF.